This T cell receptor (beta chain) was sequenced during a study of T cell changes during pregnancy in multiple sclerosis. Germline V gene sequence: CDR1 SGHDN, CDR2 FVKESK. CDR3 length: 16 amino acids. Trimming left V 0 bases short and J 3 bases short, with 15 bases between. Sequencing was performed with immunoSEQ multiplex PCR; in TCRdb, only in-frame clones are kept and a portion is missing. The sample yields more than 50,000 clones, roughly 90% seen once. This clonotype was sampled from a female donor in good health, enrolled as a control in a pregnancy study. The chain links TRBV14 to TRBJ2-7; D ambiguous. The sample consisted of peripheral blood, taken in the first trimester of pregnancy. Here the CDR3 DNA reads TGTGCCAGCAGCCAAGATGATGTGGGCCTCGGCTACGAGCAGTACTTC. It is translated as CASSQDDVGLGYEQYF.